Listed below are T cell receptor beta chains from one sample, sequenced in a study of vaccination effects on CD4 cells after COVID-19. Antigens of these TCRs are unknown. Produced via immunoSEQ multiplex PCR; TCRdb's table is partial and in-frame only. The table records about 22,000 clones, around 70% of them present only once. The sequencing used CD4+ T cells from PBMCs cultured with HCoV-NL63 spike peptides, collected after COVID-19 vaccination. The receptors come from a human donor who received a COVID-19 vaccine. Each CDR3 is given without its conserved first and last residue.

v_call: TRBV2; j_call: TRBJ2-2; cdr3_aa: ASSEARGAGTGELF
v_call: TRBV20-1; j_call: TRBJ1-2; cdr3_aa: SATNYGYT
v_call: TRBV2; j_call: TRBJ2-3; cdr3_aa: ASSRDSDTQY
v_call: TRBV5-1; j_call: TRBJ1-6; cdr3_aa: ASSSGGGAEYSPLH
v_call: TRBV3-1/TRBV3-2; j_call: TRBJ1-1; cdr3_aa: ASSQGTEAF
v_call: TRBV6-6; j_call: TRBJ2-3; cdr3_aa: ASSFERGVLTDTQY
v_call: TRBV24-1; j_call: TRBJ2-2; cdr3_aa: ATSQGARIGELF
v_call: TRBV5-1; j_call: TRBJ2-3; cdr3_aa: ASSLGLTGGTDTQY
v_call: TRBV19; j_call: TRBJ1-1; cdr3_aa: ASSIGGEAF
v_call: TRBV5-1; j_call: TRBJ2-6; cdr3_aa: ASSLNGQSGANVLT
v_call: TRBV6-5; j_call: TRBJ2-7; cdr3_aa: ASSRDRGPSYEQY
v_call: TRBV11-2; j_call: TRBJ2-7; cdr3_aa: ASSFSTGPSTYEQY
v_call: TRBV18; j_call: TRBJ1-5; cdr3_aa: ASSGTGTVNQPQH
v_call: TRBV18; j_call: TRBJ1-5; cdr3_aa: ASSRSTGYRDQPQH
v_call: TRBV4-1; j_call: TRBJ1-2; cdr3_aa: ASRGNYGYT
v_call: TRBV5-1; j_call: TRBJ2-3; cdr3_aa: ASSLGSDTQY
v_call: TRBV6-4; j_call: TRBJ2-4; cdr3_aa: ASSSVARGLLSIQY
v_call: TRBV18; j_call: TRBJ2-5; cdr3_aa: ASSPGDEETQY
v_call: TRBV5-1; j_call: TRBJ1-2; cdr3_aa: ASSARVPLDYGYT
v_call: TRBV4-1; j_call: TRBJ1-6; cdr3_aa: ASSQDFEGGLH